The 4 T cell receptor beta chains reported below all come from one sample, sequenced in a study of identical twins. TCRdb processed the 5' RACE reads anew with MiXCR; each CDR3 protein has one entry. The table records approximately 190,000 distinct CDR3 sequences, more than 15% of them present only once. The sample was also linked to a second study, of T cells expressing NK-cell markers.

Sequencing was performed on CD8+ T cells sorted from blood. These receptors came from a woman between 18 and 29 years old in good health.

The V and J genes are TRBV6-1 and TRBJ2-7; no firm D call. Germline CDR1 and CDR2: MNHNS and SASEGT. V was cut by 6 bases and J by 7 bases, with 13 bases left in between. CDR3 size: 12 residues. CDR3 region: CASSHPFTEQYF. The CDR3 nucleotides are TGTGCCAGCAGCCACCCTTTTACGGAGCAGTACTTC.

The rearrangement links TRBV7-9 to TRBJ2-7; D possibly matches TRBD1 or TRBD2 (5 bases each). The CDR3 covers 12 residues. V lost 5 bases and J 5 bases, leaving 10 bases between the germline ends. Germline loops: CDR1 SEHNR, CDR2 FQNEAQ (reference sequence). The CDR3 reads CASSPGRHEQYF. For the CDR3, the DNA is TGTGCCAGCAGCCCGGGACGGCACGAGCAGTACTTC.

This clonotype was observed a few times. This chain joins TRBV12-3 or TRBV12-4 and TRBJ2-7; no clear D gene. This CDR3 is 12 amino acids long. The V end was cut by 7 bases, the J end by 4 bases, with 11 bases between. In nucleotides, the CDR3 is TGTGCCAGCACCGCCCCCGGGTACGAGCAGTACTTC. Its translation: CASTAPGYEQYF.

This chain joins TRBV29-1 and TRBJ2-7; D may be TRBD2 (6 bases). The V end was cut by 1 base, the J end by 1 base, with 11 bases between. The germline V gene encodes CDR1 SQVTM and CDR2 ANQGSEA. The CDR3 is 14 residues long. The CDR3 reads CSVEAGRESYEQYF. The CDR3 DNA is TGCAGCGTTGAAGCCGGACGGGAGTCCTACGAGCAGTACTTC.